These T cell receptor beta chains were read from a single sample in a study of shared clonotypes between healthy human individuals. Some clones are missing from TCRdb's copy, which holds only in-frame ones; the method was immunoSEQ multiplex PCR. Of approximately 1,500,000 clones listed, nearly 99% are singletons. Sequences were obtained from naive CD4+ T cells sorted from blood. These receptor sequences come from a young man in good health. CDR3s include the opening cysteine and the closing phenylalanine or tryptophan. A D gene is named only where the DNA matches it firmly. Size tells how often a clone was seen (once, few, many) or the class of an expanded clone, and some rows leave it out.

CASKGLTYNEQFF TGTGCCAGCAAGGGGCTCACCTACAATGAGCAGTTCTTC TRBV6-5 NA NA TRBJ2-1
CASSRWDPPVEQYF TGTGCCAGTAGTCGGTGGGACCCTCCGGTCGAGCAGTACTTC TRBV19 NA NA TRBJ2-7
CASSVSGRENQPQHF TGTGCCAGCAGCGTCTCCGGGAGAGAAAATCAGCCCCAGCATTTT TRBV9 NA NA TRBJ1-5
CAWSDGGNQPQHF TGTGCCTGGAGCGATGGAGGTAATCAGCCCCAGCATTTT TRBV30 NA NA TRBJ1-5
CASSVGLVSTGELFF TGTGCCAGCAGCGTAGGACTAGTTAGCACCGGGGAGCTGTTTTTT TRBV9 once NA TRBJ2-2
CASSLALVRGNRYYGYTF TGTGCCAGCAGCTTAGCCCTCGTCAGAGGGAACCGCTACTATGGCTACACCTTC TRBV11-3 NA NA TRBJ1-2
CASSQGSRTGTQYF TGTGCCAGCAGCCAAGGTTCTAGAACGGGGACCCAGTACTTC TRBV14 NA NA TRBJ2-5
CASSRPGQEETQYF TGTGCCAGCAGCCGACCGGGACAAGAAGAGACCCAGTACTTC TRBV16 NA NA TRBJ2-5
CAWRRVGNTEAFF TGTGCCTGGCGACGCGTTGGGAACACTGAAGCTTTCTTT TRBV30 once NA TRBJ1-1
CASSLRWRNYEQYF TGTGCCAGCAGTTTAAGGTGGCGGAACTACGAGCAGTACTTC TRBV27 NA NA TRBJ2-7
CASSLRDESYEQYF TGTGCCAGCAGTTTAAGGGACGAATCCTACGAGCAGTACTTC TRBV27 once NA TRBJ2-7
CASSRDRWSNQPQHF TGTGCCAGCAGCCGTGACAGGTGGAGCAATCAGCCCCAGCATTTT TRBV9 NA NA TRBJ1-5
CSGRVQAKNIQYF TGCAGCGGCAGGGTTCAAGCCAAAAACATTCAGTACTTC TRBV29-1 once NA TRBJ2-4
CASSLTASGNTGELFF TGCGCCAGCAGCTTGACTGCTAGCGGGAACACCGGGGAGCTGTTTTTT TRBV5-1 NA TRBD2 TRBJ2-2
CASSLVQGAYEQYF TGTGCCAGCAGCTTAGTCCAGGGGGCTTACGAGCAGTACTTC TRBV7-6 NA TRBD1 TRBJ2-7
CASSLRAEQYF TGTGCCAGCAGCTTGCGGGCAGAGCAGTACTTC TRBV5-6 NA NA TRBJ2-7
CASSLNYEQFF TGTGCCAGCAGCCTTAACTATGAGCAGTTCTTC TRBV11-2 NA NA TRBJ2-1
CASSLQGIPYEQYF TGTGCCAGCAGCTTACAGGGTATACCCTACGAGCAGTACTTC TRBV7-8 NA NA TRBJ2-7
CASSGDRRITDTQYF TGTGCCAGCAGTGGGGACAGAAGAATCACAGATACGCAGTATTTT TRBV25-1 once TRBD1 TRBJ2-3
CASSPLVPEETQYF TGTGCCAGCAGCCCATTGGTTCCGGAGGAGACCCAGTACTTC TRBV7-2 NA NA TRBJ2-5
CASPFTEAFF TGTGCCAGTCCATTCACTGAAGCTTTCTTT TRBV19 NA NA TRBJ1-1
CASSPPETRGQAFF TGTGCCAGCTCACCACCGGAAACCCGGGGGCAAGCTTTCTTT TRBV18 NA NA TRBJ1-1
CASSRLVESNEKLFF TGTGCCAGCAGCCGACTGGTTGAGAGTAATGAAAAACTGTTTTTT TRBV7-9 once NA TRBJ1-4
CASSLNRGIQETQYF TGTGCCAGCAGCTTAAACAGGGGAATCCAAGAGACCCAGTACTTC TRBV11-2 NA TRBD1 TRBJ2-5
CASSPGQGAYEQYF TGCGCCAGCAGCCCGGGACAGGGGGCCTACGAGCAGTACTTC TRBV5-1 NA TRBD1 TRBJ2-7
CASSSNPRGPINFEQYF TGTGCCAGCAGCTCTAACCCAAGAGGACCGATTAATTTCGAGCAGTACTTC TRBV11-2 NA NA TRBJ2-7
CASSFILHEQFF TGTGCCAGCAGTTTTATCCTACATGAGCAGTTCTTC TRBV28 NA NA TRBJ2-1
CASSPQGTGYGYTF TGTGCCAGCTCACCACAGGGTACCGGTTATGGCTACACCTTC TRBV18 NA NA TRBJ1-2
CASSSGRVDYNEQFF TGCGCCAGCTCTAGCGGGAGGGTAGACTACAATGAGCAGTTCTTC TRBV5-1 once TRBD2 TRBJ2-1
CASSTLAGSNEQFF TGCGCCAGCAGCACCCTAGCGGGCAGCAATGAGCAGTTCTTC TRBV5-1 NA TRBD2 TRBJ2-1
CASSEQVAAFF TGTGCCAGCAGTGAGCAAGTGGCAGCTTTCTTT TRBV2 once NA TRBJ1-1
CSAIQETQYF TGCAGTGCTATACAAGAGACCCAGTACTTC TRBV20-1 NA NA TRBJ2-5
CASSLSPGLDQETQYF TGTGCCAGCAGTTTATCGCCGGGGCTAGACCAAGAGACCCAGTACTTC TRBV27 once NA TRBJ2-5
CAWKLAGGYEQFF TGTGCCTGGAAACTAGCGGGAGGGTATGAGCAGTTCTTC TRBV30 NA TRBD2 TRBJ2-1
CASSLEMNTEAFF TGTGCCAGCAGCTTAGAAATGAACACTGAAGCTTTCTTT TRBV7-9 NA NA TRBJ1-1
CSVRYSYEQYF TGCAGCGTTCGGTACTCCTACGAGCAGTACTTC TRBV29-1 NA NA TRBJ2-7
CASSLRQGGEQFF TGTGCCAGCAGCCTCCGACAGGGCGGTGAGCAGTTCTTC TRBV7-7 NA TRBD1 TRBJ2-1
CASSHHYFGTTGELFF TGTGCCAGCAGTCACCACTACTTCGGGACGACCGGGGAGCTGTTTTTT TRBV27 NA NA TRBJ2-2
CASSPTGGSYTGELFF TGTGCCAGCTCCCCAACAGGGGGCAGCTACACCGGGGAGCTGTTTTTT TRBV18 NA TRBD1 TRBJ2-2
CASSSRDGRQFF TGTGCCAGCAGCTCCAGGGACGGGAGACAGTTCTTC TRBV11-3 NA NA TRBJ2-1